This TCR beta chain was profiled in a study of shared clonotypes between healthy human individuals. Running of the assay took place at deep level. Method: immunoSEQ multiplex PCR; TCRdb's copy keeps in-frame clones and lacks some. The table lists around 1.1 million clones, around 78% of them singletons. The CDR3 runs to 15 residues. V shed 0 bases and J 7 bases; nucleotides not matched to a gene: 4. CDR1 and CDR2 (germline): SGDLS, YYNGEE. This receptor was identified in a man aged 18 to 30 in good health. Some clones in this sample may be carry-over from other donors' samples. The chain uses TRBV9 and TRBJ1-5; 10 bases map to TRBD1. Sequencing input: memory CD4+ T cells from PBMCs. This sample's subset: CD45RA-negative fraction. CDR3 sequence: CASSVGEGQGQPQHF. DNA for the CDR3: TGTGCCAGCAGCGTAGGGGAGGGACAGGGGCAGCCCCAGCATTTT.